The T cell receptor (beta chain) under discussion was sequenced for a study of blood T cell repertoires in COVID-19. Overall study context: Nucleic acid was either cDNA or gDNA, and it came from T cells, B-cell-depleted T cells, or PBMCs.

After removal of 2 bases from V and 5 bases from J, the junction contained 1 base not matched to a gene. CDR1 is MNHEY, CDR2 SMNVEV, per germline (reference sequence). The CDR3 sequence is 15 residues long. In the authors' methods: Reference gene primer amplification gave nucleated cell count estimates. Assay: immunoSEQ multiplex PCR; the TCRdb copy retains only in-frame clones and omits some. V, J and clone size were drawn from that table, and D and trimming were deduced from the DNA. Of around 200,000 clones listed, about nine tenths are singletons. As to this clone: In the same sample, other DNA sequences code for this CDR3.

Sequenced: peripheral blood. This clonotype originated in a man between 18 and 35 years old with active or convalescent COVID-19. J is TRBJ1-6 and V is TRBV27, with TRBD1 identical over 9 bases. The CDR3 sequence: CASSLRTGDNSPLHF. CDR3 nucleotide sequence: TGTGCCAGCAGTTTACGGACAGGGGATAATTCACCCCTCCACTTT.